This T cell receptor (beta chain) was captured in a study of T cell clones after liver transplantation. Study-level background: A pre-transplant mixed lymphocyte reaction with TCRbeta sequencing defined graft-donor-reactive clones followed in post-transplant blood. Study findings and constraints: Migration into the graft, not deletion, may explain lost graft donor-reactive T cells.

Libraries were prepared by immunoSEQ multiplex PCR; TCRdb keeps only in-frame clonotypes and omits some of them. The data contain about 99,000 clones, about 86% of them singletons. A remark on this clone: Its matching antigen is unknown.

V dropped 6 bases and J dropped 4; count of bases not matched to a gene: 5. This CDR3 has 14 residues. CDR1 and CDR2 (germline): SNHLY, FYNNEI. This TCR was recovered from a human patient who received a liver transplant. The graft donor may have given rise to some T cells. The material sequenced was CD4+ T cells from blood, taken 45 to 50 months after liver transplant. The chain has TRBV2 and TRBJ2-2, with TRBD2 matching over 7 bases. The CDR3 nucleotides read TGTGCCAGCAGGCGAGCGGGAACCACCGGGGAGCTGTTTTTT. Protein product: CASRRAGTTGELFF.